This T cell receptor (beta chain) comes out of a study of shared clonotypes between healthy human individuals. Germline V CDR1 and CDR2: GTSNPN, SVGIG (reference sequence). V dropped 0 bases and J dropped 1 base, with 3 bases sitting between them. The CDR3 has 12 amino acids. Sequencing used immunoSEQ multiplex PCR; TCRdb keeps in-frame clones, though not all of them. The sample has about 1.1 million clones; around three quarters are singletons. In its sample, this clone was seen many times. The same CDR3 is also encoded by other DNA sequences in this sample. The receptor's source is a man younger than 35 in good health. Some clones in this sample may be carry-over from other donors' samples. What was sequenced was memory CD4+ T cells from PBMCs. The subset is: CD45RA-negative fraction. The V call is TRBV30, the J call TRBJ1-1; D gene ambiguous. CDR3 protein: CAWSVGNTEAFF. The CDR3 DNA reads TGTGCCTGGAGTGTAGGGAACACTGAAGCTTTCTTT.